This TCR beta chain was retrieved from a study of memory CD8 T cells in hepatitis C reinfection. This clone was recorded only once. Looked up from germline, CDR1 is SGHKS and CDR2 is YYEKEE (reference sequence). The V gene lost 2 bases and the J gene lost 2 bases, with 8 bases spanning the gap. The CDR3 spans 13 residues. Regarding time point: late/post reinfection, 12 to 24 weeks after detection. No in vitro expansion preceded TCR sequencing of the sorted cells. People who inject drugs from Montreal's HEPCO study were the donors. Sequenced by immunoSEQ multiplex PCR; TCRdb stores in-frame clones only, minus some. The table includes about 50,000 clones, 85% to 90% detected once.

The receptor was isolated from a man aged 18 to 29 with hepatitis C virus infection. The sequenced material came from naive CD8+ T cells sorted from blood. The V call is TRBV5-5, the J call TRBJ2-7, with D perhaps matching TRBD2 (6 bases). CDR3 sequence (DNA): TGTGCCAGCAGCTTCGGCGGGACCTACGAGCAGTACTTC. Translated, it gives CASSFGGTYEQYF.